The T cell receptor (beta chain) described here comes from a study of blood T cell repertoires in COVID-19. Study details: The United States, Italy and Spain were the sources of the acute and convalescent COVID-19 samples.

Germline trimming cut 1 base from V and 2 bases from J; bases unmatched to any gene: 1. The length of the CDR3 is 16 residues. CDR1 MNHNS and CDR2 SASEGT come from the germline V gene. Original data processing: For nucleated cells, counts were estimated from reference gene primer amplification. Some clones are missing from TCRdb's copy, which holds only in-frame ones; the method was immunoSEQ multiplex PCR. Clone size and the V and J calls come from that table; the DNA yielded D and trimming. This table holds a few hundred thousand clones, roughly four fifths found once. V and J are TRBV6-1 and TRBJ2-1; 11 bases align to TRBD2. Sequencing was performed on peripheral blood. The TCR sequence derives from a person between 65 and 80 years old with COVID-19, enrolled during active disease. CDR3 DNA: TGTGCCAGCAGTGAAGTAGCGGGAGGGACCTACAATGAGCAGTTCTTC. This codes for CASSEVAGGTYNEQFF.